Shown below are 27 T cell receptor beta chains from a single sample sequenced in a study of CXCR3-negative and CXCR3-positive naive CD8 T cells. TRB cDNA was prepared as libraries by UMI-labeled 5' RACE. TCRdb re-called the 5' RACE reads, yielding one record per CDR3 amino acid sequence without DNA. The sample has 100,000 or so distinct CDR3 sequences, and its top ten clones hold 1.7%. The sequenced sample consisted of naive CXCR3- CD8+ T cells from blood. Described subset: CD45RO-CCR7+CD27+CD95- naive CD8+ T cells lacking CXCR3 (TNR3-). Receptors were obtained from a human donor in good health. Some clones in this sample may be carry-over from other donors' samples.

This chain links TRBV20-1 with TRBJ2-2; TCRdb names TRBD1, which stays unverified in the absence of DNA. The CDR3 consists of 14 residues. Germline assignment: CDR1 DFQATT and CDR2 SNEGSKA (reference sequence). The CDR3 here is CSADDRGSTGELFF.

Here the CDR3 reads CASSHTVGTSDEQFF. The chain links TRBV6-2 or TRBV6-3 to TRBJ2-1; TCRdb's D call, TRBD2, is unchecked because there is no DNA. Germline lookup yields CDR1 MNHEY and CDR2 SVGEGT. The CDR3 runs 15 residues.

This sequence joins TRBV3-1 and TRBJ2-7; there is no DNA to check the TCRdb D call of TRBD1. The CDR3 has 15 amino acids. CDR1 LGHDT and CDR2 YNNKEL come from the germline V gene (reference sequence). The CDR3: CASSRPGAGVYEQYF.

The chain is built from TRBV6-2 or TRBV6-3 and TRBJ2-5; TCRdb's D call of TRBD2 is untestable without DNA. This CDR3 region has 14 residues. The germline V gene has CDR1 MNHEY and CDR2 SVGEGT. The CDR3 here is CASSTGLAPETQYF.

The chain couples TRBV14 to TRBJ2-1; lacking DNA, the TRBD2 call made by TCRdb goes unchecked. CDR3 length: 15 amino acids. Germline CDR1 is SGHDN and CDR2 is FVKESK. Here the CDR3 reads CASSQGGTSGDEQFF.

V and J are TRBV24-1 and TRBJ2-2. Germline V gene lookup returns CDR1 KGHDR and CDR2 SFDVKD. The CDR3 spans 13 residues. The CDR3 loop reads CATSDPNTGELFF.

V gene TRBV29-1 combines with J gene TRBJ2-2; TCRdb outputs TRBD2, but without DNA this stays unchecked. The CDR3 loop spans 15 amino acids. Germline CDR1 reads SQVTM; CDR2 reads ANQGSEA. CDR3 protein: CSTRLAGANTGELFF.

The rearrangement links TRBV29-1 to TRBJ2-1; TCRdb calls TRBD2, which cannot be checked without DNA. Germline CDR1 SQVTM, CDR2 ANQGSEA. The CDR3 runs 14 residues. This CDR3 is CSVKAGGPGNEQFF.

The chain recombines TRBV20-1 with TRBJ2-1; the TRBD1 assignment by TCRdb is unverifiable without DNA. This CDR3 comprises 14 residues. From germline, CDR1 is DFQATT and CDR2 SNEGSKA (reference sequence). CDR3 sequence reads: CSAVGVSSYNEQFF.

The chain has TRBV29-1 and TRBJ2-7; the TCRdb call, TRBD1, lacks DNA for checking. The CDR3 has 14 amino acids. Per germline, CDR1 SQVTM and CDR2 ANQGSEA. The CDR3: CSPSRDRGEYEQYF.

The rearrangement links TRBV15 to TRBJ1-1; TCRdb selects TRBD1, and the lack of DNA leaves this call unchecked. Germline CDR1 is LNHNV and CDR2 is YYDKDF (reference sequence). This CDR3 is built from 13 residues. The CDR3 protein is CATGQGIDTEAFF.

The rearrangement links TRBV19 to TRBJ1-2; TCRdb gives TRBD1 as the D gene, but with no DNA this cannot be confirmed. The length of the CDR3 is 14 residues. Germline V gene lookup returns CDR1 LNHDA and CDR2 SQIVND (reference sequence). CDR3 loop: CASSSGTGAYGYTF.

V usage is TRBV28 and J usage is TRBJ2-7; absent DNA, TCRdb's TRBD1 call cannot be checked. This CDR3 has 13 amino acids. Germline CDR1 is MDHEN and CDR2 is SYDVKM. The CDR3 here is CASSFSQGSEQYF.

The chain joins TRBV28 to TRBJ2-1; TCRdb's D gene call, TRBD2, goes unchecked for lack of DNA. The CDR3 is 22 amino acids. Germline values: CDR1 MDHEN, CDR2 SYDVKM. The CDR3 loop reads CASSLFPGVPRTSGRASNEQFF.

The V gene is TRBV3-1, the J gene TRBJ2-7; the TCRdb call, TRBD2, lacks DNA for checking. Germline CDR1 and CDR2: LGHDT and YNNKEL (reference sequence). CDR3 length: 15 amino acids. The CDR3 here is CASSPGPQASYEQYF.

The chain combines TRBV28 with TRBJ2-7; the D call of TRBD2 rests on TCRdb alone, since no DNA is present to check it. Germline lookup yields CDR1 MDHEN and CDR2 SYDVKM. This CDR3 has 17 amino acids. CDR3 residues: CASSSRLAGDHSYEQYF.

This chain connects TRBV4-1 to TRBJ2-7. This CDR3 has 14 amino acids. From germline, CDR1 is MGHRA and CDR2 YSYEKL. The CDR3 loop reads CASSQVYGSYEQYF.

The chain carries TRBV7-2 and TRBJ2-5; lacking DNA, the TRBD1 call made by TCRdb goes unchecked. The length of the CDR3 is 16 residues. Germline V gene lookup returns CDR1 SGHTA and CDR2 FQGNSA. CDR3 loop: CASSYAATGRGETQYF.

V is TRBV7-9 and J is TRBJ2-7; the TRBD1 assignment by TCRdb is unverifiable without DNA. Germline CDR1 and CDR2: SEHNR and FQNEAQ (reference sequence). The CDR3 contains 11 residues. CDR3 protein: CASSSGTGNFF.

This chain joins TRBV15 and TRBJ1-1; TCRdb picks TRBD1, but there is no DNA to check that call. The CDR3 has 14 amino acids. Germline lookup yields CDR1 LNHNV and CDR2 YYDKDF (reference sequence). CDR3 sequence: CATSRDTGWTEAFF. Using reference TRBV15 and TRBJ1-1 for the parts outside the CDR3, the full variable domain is DAMVIQNPRYQVTQFGKPVTLSCSQTLNHNVMYWYQQKSSQAPKLLFHYYDKDFNNEADTPDNFQSRRPNTSFCFLDIRSPGLGDTAMYLCATSRDTGWTEAFFGQGTRLTVV.

The CDR3 loop is CASSPVGQLSGANVVTF. The chain employs TRBV7-3 and TRBJ2-6; the D gene TCRdb calls, TRBD1, cannot be checked with no DNA. Looked up from germline, CDR1 is SGHTA and CDR2 is FQGTGA. The CDR3 sequence is 17 residues long.

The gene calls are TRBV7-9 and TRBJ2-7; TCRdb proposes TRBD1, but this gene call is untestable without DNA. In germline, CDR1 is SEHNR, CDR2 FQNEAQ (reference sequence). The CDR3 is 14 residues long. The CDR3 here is CASSPRTGDYEQYF.

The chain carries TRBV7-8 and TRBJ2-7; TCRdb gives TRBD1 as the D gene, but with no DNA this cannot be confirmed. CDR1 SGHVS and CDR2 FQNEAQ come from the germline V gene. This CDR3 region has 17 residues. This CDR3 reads CASSFRTGDRGPYEQYF.

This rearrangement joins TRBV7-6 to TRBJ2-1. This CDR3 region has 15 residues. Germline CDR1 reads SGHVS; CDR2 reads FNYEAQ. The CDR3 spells CASSGRGSSYNEQFF.

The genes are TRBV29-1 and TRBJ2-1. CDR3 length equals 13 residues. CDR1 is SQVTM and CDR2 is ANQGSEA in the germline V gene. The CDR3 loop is CSVEFFPYNEQFF.

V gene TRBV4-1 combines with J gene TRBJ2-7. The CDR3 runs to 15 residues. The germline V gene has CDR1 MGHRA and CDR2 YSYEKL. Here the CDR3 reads CASSQGFMNSYEQYF.

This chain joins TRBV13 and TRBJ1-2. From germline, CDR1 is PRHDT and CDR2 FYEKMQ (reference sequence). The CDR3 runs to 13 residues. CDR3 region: CASREAVNYGYTF.